This passage covers 8 T cell receptor beta chains from one sample sequenced in a study of shared clonotypes between healthy human individuals. Only CD45RO-negative cells positively selected for CCR7 counted as naive CD8 cells, so terminally differentiated effector memory CD45RA+ cells were excluded. The repertoire was sequenced with immunoSEQ multiplex PCR; TCRdb's copy has only in-frame clones and lacks some. The sample includes around 2,000,000 clones, about 94% of them seen just once. The sample consisted of naive CD8+ T cells sorted from blood. These receptors originate from a man aged 18 to 29 in good health.

The genes are TRBV14 and TRBJ2-5; the match to TRBD1 covers 7 bases. This CDR3 comprises 14 residues. The germline CDR1 and CDR2 sequences are SGHDN and FVKESK. With V trimmed by 5 bases and J by 5 bases, 8 bases remained unmatched. The CDR3 region has the DNA TGTGCCAGCAGCGTGAACAGGGGTACGGAGACCCAGTACTTC. Amino acid sequence: CASSVNRGTETQYF.

V and J are TRBV11-2 and TRBJ2-5; 9 bases fit TRBD2. Germline loops: CDR1 SGHAT, CDR2 FQNNGV. Trimming at V came to 4 bases and at J to 1 base, leaving 10 bases not matched to a gene. CDR3 length: 17 residues. CDR3 loop: CASSSVGTTSGQETQYF. The CDR3 DNA sequence: TGTGCCAGCAGCTCCGTGGGGACGACTAGCGGCCAAGAGACCCAGTACTTC.

This chain connects TRBV27 to TRBJ1-2; D might be TRBD1 (5 bases). Trimming shortened V by 11 bases and J by 4 bases, and 11 bases separated the two germline ends. The CDR3 length is 11 residues. Germline V gene sequence: CDR1 MNHEY, CDR2 SMNVEV (reference sequence). The CDR3 region is CAALGAYGYTF. For the CDR3, the DNA is TGTGCCGCGTTAGGGGCCTATGGCTACACCTTC.

CDR3 nucleotide sequence: TGTGCCAGCAGTGAAGTGCCGGCGGGGGTAACAGATACGCAGTATTTT. Translation gives CASSEVPAGVTDTQYF. The chain carries TRBV2 and TRBJ2-3; 7 bases align to TRBD2. Trimming took 1 base from V and 3 from J; bases not matched to a gene: 7. Germline CDR1 reads SNHLY; CDR2 reads FYNNEI. The CDR3 is 16 residues long.

Here the CDR3 reads CAWDSSGNTIYF. The CDR3 bases are TGTGCCTGGGATAGCTCTGGAAACACCATATATTTT. J is TRBJ1-3 and V is TRBV30; no clear D gene. Trimming removed 5 bases at V and 0 bases at J, with 5 bases between. From germline, CDR1 is GTSNPN and CDR2 SVGIG (reference sequence). The CDR3 is 12 amino acids.

The gene calls are TRBV4-1 and TRBJ1-1, with D possibly matching TRBD1 (5 bases). The germline V and J ends were trimmed by 4 bases and 4 bases, with 13 bases remaining between them. The CDR3 runs to 14 residues. Per germline, CDR1 MGHRA and CDR2 YSYEKL. The CDR3 DNA reads TGCGCCAGCAGCCCTGGGGCGGTCGCCACTGAAGCTTTCTTT. Translated, it gives CASSPGAVATEAFF.

Regarding this clone: This sample also contains other DNA sequences that code for the same CDR3. The chain couples TRBV9 to TRBJ2-7, with TRBD1 as a possible D gene (5 bases). With 0 bases removed from V and 0 bases from J, the gap between germline ends came to 7 bases. There are 14 residues in the CDR3. Germline loops: CDR1 SGDLS, CDR2 YYNGEE. The CDR3 sequence is CASSVEGFSYEQYF. The CDR3 DNA reads TGTGCCAGCAGCGTAGAGGGGTTCTCCTACGAGCAGTACTTC.

This chain uses TRBV27 with TRBJ1-1; 8 nucleotides match TRBD1. From germline, CDR1 is MNHEY and CDR2 SMNVEV (reference sequence). This CDR3 is 11 amino acids long. V lost 7 bases to trimming and J lost 12 bases; unmatched junction nucleotides: 7. CDR3 DNA sequence: TGTGCCAGCACCTCAGGGGGCTTATCTTTCTTT. This sequence encodes CASTSGGLSFF.